The 2 T cell receptor beta chains below all came from one sample that was sequenced in a study of cytomegalovirus exposure and HLA in healthy donors. A multiplex PCR was run with 60 Vbeta primers and 13 Jbeta primers. Profiled with immunoSEQ multiplex PCR; TCRdb holds only in-frame clones, not every one. The sample has around 81,000 clones; about 60% are singletons. Sequenced material: PBMCs. These receptors came from a young man in good health and CMV-seropositive.

The J gene is TRBJ2-2, the V gene TRBV4-2, with TRBD1 as a possible D gene (6 bases). This CDR3 is built from 16 residues. The germline V and J ends were trimmed by 4 bases and 1 base, with 13 bases remaining between them. Germline lookup yields CDR1 LGHNA and CDR2 YNFKEQ. CDR3 coding DNA: TGTGCCAGCAGCCCGGAAACAGGGAGGAACACCGGGGAGCTGTTTTTT. Residues: CASSPETGRNTGELFF.

This chain links TRBV6-5 with TRBJ1-2; D unclear. CDR1 and CDR2 from the germline V gene are MNHEY and SVGAGI. V was pared by 2 bases and J by 7 bases, with 14 bases between. The CDR3 contains 14 residues. The CDR3 DNA sequence: TGTGCCAGCAGTTACGGGCGTACCCTGGGTGGCTACACCTTC. Protein: CASSYGRTLGGYTF.